This T cell receptor beta chain was profiled in a study of T cells in Graves' hyperthyroidism and ophthalmopathy. The study's findings and limits: A model of 13 V-J features distinguished ophthalmopathy from stable hyperthyroidism. Ophthalmopathy was predicted by the model a median of around 5.9 months ahead of onset.

It was uncontrolled infection, other autoimmune disease, pregnancy or lactation that excluded patients. V lost 6 bases, J lost 6 bases, and 4 bases stayed unmatched. There are 12 residues in the CDR3. The germline gives CDR1 DFQATT, CDR2 SNEGSKA (reference sequence). On this clonotype: Its antigen is currently unknown.

TCR beta CDR3 regions were amplified from RNA transcripts. Initially, a first-round RT-PCR of the TCR CDR3 employed the HTBI primer set. TCRdb re-called the multiplex PCR reads with MiXCR, one entry per CDR3 protein. The repertoire holds about 460,000 distinct CDR3 sequences, with 22% as singletons. Source material: blood. The chain couples TRBV20-1 to TRBJ1-4, with TRBD1 matching over 7 bases. The source is a woman in her seventies with Graves' ophthalmopathy. The CDR3: CSASTGDEKLFF. The CDR3 nucleotides are TGCAGTGCCAGTACAGGGGATGAAAAACTGTTTTTT.